The 28 T cell receptor beta chains below were found in one sample sequenced in a study of shared clonotypes between healthy human individuals. TCRdb's copy holds only in-frame clones and misses some; the assay was immunoSEQ multiplex PCR. The sample consists of about 1,800,000 clones, over 85% of them appearing once. The naive CD8 population came from CD45RO-negative cells selected for CCR7, without terminally differentiated effector memory CD45RA+ cells. The sample comprised naive CD8+ T cells sorted from blood. The receptors come from a man aged 18 to 35 in good health.

This clone came up a few times. V gene TRBV6-5 combines with J gene TRBJ1-2; TRBD1 is a possible D gene (5 bases). Looked up from germline, CDR1 is MNHEY and CDR2 is SVGAGI. The V and J ends lost 7 bases and 5 bases respectively, with 11 bases between them. The CDR3 is 12 amino acids. This chain's CDR3 is CASKAEGYGYTF. The DNA for the CDR3 is TGTGCCAGCAAAGCGGAGGGGTATGGCTACACCTTC.

This clone was counted once. The J gene is TRBJ2-3, the V gene TRBV9, with a weak D call TRBD1 (6 bases). Trimming removed 3 bases at V and 2 bases at J, with 13 bases between. CDR1 SGDLS and CDR2 YYNGEE come from the germline V gene. The CDR3 is 15 amino acids. CDR3 sequence: CASSAWTEPTDTQYF. CDR3 sequence (DNA): TGTGCCAGCAGCGCATGGACAGAACCCACAGATACGCAGTATTTT.

This rearrangement joins TRBV7-9 to TRBJ1-1, with D possibly matching TRBD1 (6 bases). Germline CDR1 reads SEHNR; CDR2 reads FQNEAQ (reference sequence). The CDR3 is made up of 15 amino acids. V was pared by 10 bases and J by 2 bases, with 20 bases between. Here the CDR3 DNA reads TGTGCCATCAGGGGAGCTTACATAGGAAACACTGAAGCTTTCTTT. This sequence encodes CAIRGAYIGNTEAFF.

This chain's CDR3 is CASTKETQYF. CDR3 bases: TGTGCCAGCACAAAAGAGACCCAGTACTTC. This chain joins TRBV18 and TRBJ2-5; no definite D call. CDR3 length: 10 amino acids. V was pared by 8 bases and J by 3 bases, with 4 bases between. Germline lookup yields CDR1 KGHSH and CDR2 LQKENI. Full variable domain (rest looked up from reference TRBV18 and TRBJ2-5): NAGVMQNPRHLVRRRGQEARLRCSPMKGHSHVYWYRQLPEEGLKFMVYLQKENIIDESGMPKERFSAEFPKEGPSILRIQQVVRGDSAAYFCASTKETQYFGPGTRLLVL.

The V gene is TRBV27, the J gene TRBJ1-2; D may be TRBD1 (6 bases). Germline CDR1 and CDR2: MNHEY and SMNVEV (reference sequence). The CDR3 runs 16 residues. V gave up 5 bases and J gave up 0 bases, with 16 bases separating them. This CDR3 is CASSPSTGATNYGYTF. The CDR3 nucleotides read TGTGCCAGCAGTCCCTCGACAGGAGCCACTAACTATGGCTACACCTTC.

The chain has TRBV7-9 and TRBJ2-3, with 7 bases lining up with TRBD2. V dropped 4 bases and J dropped 4; count of bases not matched to a gene: 14. Looked up from germline, CDR1 is SEHNR and CDR2 is FQNEAQ (reference sequence). The CDR3 runs 17 residues. In nucleotides, the CDR3 is TGTGCCAGCAGCTCCCCACTCCAGCGGGAACGGGCAGATACGCAGTATTTT. This translates into CASSSPLQRERADTQYF.

CDR3 coding DNA: TGCGCCAGCGGGGGGGCCGGTATCAATGAGCAGTTCTTC. This sequence encodes CASGGAGINEQFF. The V call is TRBV10-1, the J call TRBJ2-1, with D tentatively TRBD2 (7 bases). Germline-derived CDR1 and CDR2 are WNHNN and SYGVQD (reference sequence). The CDR3 contains 13 residues. V lost 8 bases and J lost 6, with 14 bases in between.

This clone was picked up one time. The V gene is TRBV28, the J gene TRBJ1-4; TRBD1 aligns across 7 bases. The V gene's germline CDR1 is MDHEN and CDR2 SYDVKM. V lost 5 bases, J lost 7 bases, and 7 bases stayed unmatched. This CDR3 region has 14 residues. CDR3 nucleotide sequence: TGTGCCAGCAGTCCAACAGGGGCGGGTGAAAAACTGTTTTTT. This encodes CASSPTGAGEKLFF.

On this clone itself: Other DNA sequences in this sample translate to the same CDR3. The chain recombines TRBV4-1 with TRBJ1-1, with D uncertain. Germline V gene data show CDR1 as MGHRA and CDR2 as YSYEKL. V lost 1 base and J lost 0, with 9 bases in between. The CDR3 length is 15 residues. CDR3 DNA: TGCGCCAGCAGCCAAGCGACCGGGATGAACACTGAAGCTTTCTTT. It translates to CASSQATGMNTEAFF.

The V call is TRBV4-3, the J call TRBJ2-7; 7 bases align to TRBD2. Germline values: CDR1 LGHNA, CDR2 YSLEER. Trimming at V came to 1 base and at J to 3 bases, leaving 6 bases not matched to a gene. The CDR3 is made up of 15 amino acids. In nucleotides, the CDR3 is TGCGCCAGCAGCCAAGGTGACCTAGCGGACTACGAGCAGTACTTC. It yields the protein CASSQGDLADYEQYF.

This chain connects TRBV11-2 to TRBJ2-7; unclear D gene. Germline assignment: CDR1 SGHAT and CDR2 FQNNGV. With 5 bases removed from V and 4 bases from J, the gap between germline ends came to 18 bases. This CDR3 spans 15 amino acids. The CDR3 spells CASSPVAGVGYEQYF. CDR3 nucleotide sequence: TGTGCCAGCAGCCCGGTTGCTGGAGTCGGGTACGAGCAGTACTTC. Together with reference TRBV11-2 and TRBJ2-7, the CDR3 gives the full variable domain: EAGVAQSPRYKIIEKRQSVAFWCNPISGHATLYWYQQILGQGPKLLIQFQNNGVVDDSQLPKDRFSAERLKGVDSTLKIQPAKLEDSAVYLCASSPVAGVGYEQYFGPGTRLTVT.

The rearrangement links TRBV27 to TRBJ2-5; perhaps TRBD1 as D (6 bases). The CDR3 length is 15 residues. V shed 4 bases and J shed 2 bases, with 14 bases lying between them. Germline V lookup: CDR1 MNHEY, CDR2 SMNVEV (reference sequence). CDR3 sequence: CASSWGSGAQETQYF. The CDR3 bases are TGTGCCAGCAGTTGGGGTTCAGGGGCGCAAGAGACCCAGTACTTC.

This chain links TRBV28 with TRBJ2-1; no clear D gene. Trimming pared 6 bases from V and 8 bases from J, leaving 17 bases between. The CDR3 sequence is 14 residues long. Germline lookup yields CDR1 MDHEN and CDR2 SYDVKM. The CDR3, as DNA: TGTGCCAGCAGGCCGGGCTCCGTATCCGATGAGCAGTTCTTC. As protein: CASRPGSVSDEQFF.

This clone was detected a few times. The chain combines TRBV11-2 with TRBJ1-6; no clear D. Trimming shortened V by 3 bases and J by 14 bases, and 11 bases separated the two germline ends. There are 12 residues in the CDR3. The germline gives CDR1 SGHAT, CDR2 FQNNGV. The CDR3 sequence is CASSFQPPSLHF. The CDR3 DNA sequence: TGTGCCAGCAGCTTCCAACCCCCCTCCCTCCACTTT.

This clone has a handful of counts. The same CDR3 is also encoded by other DNA sequences in this sample. The V gene is TRBV6-5, the J gene TRBJ2-4; 13 nucleotides agree with TRBD2. From germline, CDR1 is MNHEY and CDR2 SVGAGI. Trimming at V came to 0 bases and at J to 8 bases, leaving 1 base not matched to a gene. This CDR3 region has 15 residues. In nucleotides, the CDR3 is TGTGCCAGCAGTTACTCAACTAGCGGGGGGGACATTCAGTACTTC. Amino acid sequence: CASSYSTSGGDIQYF.

The rearrangement joins TRBV28 to TRBJ2-2, with 10 bases that match TRBD1. The CDR3 contains 16 residues. V trimming: 3 bases; J trimming: 5 bases; junction bases outside the gene matches: 6. Germline V CDR1 and CDR2: MDHEN, SYDVKM. In nucleotides, the CDR3 is TGTGCCAGCAGTTTGGGACAGGGGATTGGGACCGGGGAGCTGTTTTTT. This encodes CASSLGQGIGTGELFF.

The chain recombines TRBV7-9 with TRBJ2-5; 11 positions agree with TRBD1. After removal of 5 bases from V and 5 bases from J, the junction contained 10 bases not matched to a gene. Per the germline V gene, CDR1 is SEHNR and CDR2 is FQNEAQ (reference sequence). The CDR3 loop spans 16 amino acids. The CDR3 nucleotides read TGTGCCAGCAGCCTCGGGACAGGGGGATCTCGGGAGACCCAGTACTTC. This codes for CASSLGTGGSRETQYF.

Remarks on this clone: The sample carries other DNA sequences with the same CDR3. This chain uses TRBV2 with TRBJ2-1, with 9 bases lining up with TRBD1. The CDR3 is made up of 15 amino acids. V gave up 6 bases and J gave up 3 bases; unmatched junction bases: 6. Germline lookup yields CDR1 SNHLY and CDR2 FYNNEI. The CDR3 nucleotides are TGTGCCAGCAGCCCGACAGGGGGAAGCTACAATGAGCAGTTCTTC. Translating gives CASSPTGGSYNEQFF.

The chain uses TRBV6-5 and TRBJ2-1, with 12 nucleotides matching TRBD2. The J segment lost 3 bases and the V segment lost 5 bases, leaving 2 bases of the junction unmatched. The germline CDR1 and CDR2 sequences are MNHEY and SVGAGI. The CDR3 has 15 residues. This CDR3 reads CASSPSGRGYNEQFF. CDR3 sequence (DNA): TGTGCCAGCAGTCCTAGCGGGAGGGGCTACAATGAGCAGTTCTTC.

The V and J genes are TRBV9 and TRBJ1-1, with 10 bases fitting TRBD1. The V gene's germline CDR1 is SGDLS and CDR2 YYNGEE. CDR3 length: 17 residues. Trimming cost V 2 bases and J 3 bases; bases outside gene matches: 10. The CDR3 loop reads CASSVSRDRGWDTEAFF. The CDR3 nucleotides are TGTGCCAGCAGCGTGTCCCGGGACAGGGGTTGGGACACTGAAGCTTTCTTT.

The chain employs TRBV28 and TRBJ1-5; D is unresolved. CDR1 MDHEN and CDR2 SYDVKM come from the germline V gene. The CDR3 contains 14 residues. Trimming shortened V by 5 bases and J by 7 bases, and 15 bases separated the two germline ends. The CDR3 coding sequence is TGTGCCAGCAGTGTCACTGGGGTTGGGCAGCCCCAGCATTTT. Amino acids: CASSVTGVGQPQHF.

The CDR3 here is CASSSIDYPSSYEQYF. The CDR3 nucleotides read TGTGCCAGCAGCTCTATTGACTACCCGAGCTCCTACGAGCAGTACTTC. The chain is built from TRBV7-8 and TRBJ2-7; a possible D gene is TRBD2 (5 bases). Germline V gene data show CDR1 as SGHVS and CDR2 as FQNEAQ. Trimming left V 4 bases short and J 0 bases short, with 16 bases between. The CDR3 sequence is 16 residues long. Variable domain in full (rest from reference TRBV7-8 and TRBJ2-7): GAGVSQSPRYKVAKRGQDVALRCDPISGHVSLFWYQQALGQGPEFLTYFQNEAQLDKSGLPSDRFFAERPEGSVSTLKIQRTQQEDSAVYLCASSSIDYPSSYEQYFGPGTRLTVT.

Only one count was recorded for this clone. The chain is built from TRBV5-1 and TRBJ2-7; no firm D call. Germline loops: CDR1 SGHRS, CDR2 YFSETQ. Deletions cut 1 base from V and 4 bases from J, with 9 bases between. This CDR3 is built from 13 residues. This chain's CDR3 is CASSLTSQYEQYF. Here the CDR3 DNA reads TGCGCCAGCAGCTTGACCAGTCAATACGAGCAGTACTTC.

The genes are TRBV28 and TRBJ1-3; D perhaps matches TRBD1 (5 bases). Germline lookup yields CDR1 MDHEN and CDR2 SYDVKM. The CDR3 runs 14 residues. Trimming took off 3 bases at V and 4 bases at J, with 10 bases between the two ends. Written as DNA, the CDR3 is TGTGCCAGCAGTTTCGGGGCGGGGGGAAACACCATATATTTT. Translation gives CASSFGAGGNTIYF.

Of note for this clone: Other DNA sequences of this sample code for an identical CDR3. The chain is built from TRBV28 and TRBJ1-2; a possible D gene is TRBD1 (6 bases). This CDR3 region has 13 residues. The germline V gene encodes CDR1 MDHEN and CDR2 SYDVKM. V was clipped by 2 bases and J by 4 bases, with 8 bases between them. CDR3 nucleotide sequence: TGTGCCAGCAGTTTACAGGGGACCTATGGCTACACCTTC. Its protein is CASSLQGTYGYTF.

The chain has TRBV5-1 and TRBJ1-4, with D possibly TRBD1 on 6 matching bases. V was cut by 2 bases and J by 7 bases, with 9 bases left in between. The CDR3 runs 13 residues. Germline values: CDR1 SGHRS, CDR2 YFSETQ. CDR3 region: CASSLTRGEKLFF. The CDR3 DNA follows: TGCGCCAGCAGCTTAACCAGGGGTGAAAAACTGTTTTTT.

This clone was seen a single time. The V and J genes are TRBV4-2 and TRBJ2-5; D gene ambiguous. The V end lost 1 base, the J end lost 1 base, and 10 bases lay between the germline ends. There are 15 residues in the CDR3. Germline V CDR1 and CDR2: LGHNA, YNFKEQ. The CDR3 region is CASSQVSAVQETQYF. Written as DNA, the CDR3 is TGTGCCAGCAGCCAAGTTTCGGCAGTCCAAGAGACCCAGTACTTC.

The chain joins TRBV11-1 to TRBJ2-2; D perhaps matches TRBD1 (5 bases). Trimming took off 3 bases at V and 0 bases at J, with 17 bases between the two ends. The CDR3 extends over 18 amino acids. Germline V gene sequence: CDR1 SGHAT, CDR2 FQDESV (reference sequence). This CDR3 is CASSFIPGRVSNTGELFF. The CDR3 nucleotides read TGTGCCAGCAGCTTCATCCCTGGCAGGGTCTCGAACACCGGGGAGCTGTTTTTT.